These T cell receptor beta chains were read from a single sample in a study of blood T cells in healthy people across ages. TCRdb analysed the 5' RACE reads with MiXCR anew, one entry per CDR3 protein. Among 850,000 to 1,300,000 distinct CDR3 sequences listed, more than 35% were seen once. Material: blood. These receptors came from a woman aged 55-69 years in good health. The CDR3 runs from the conserved cysteine through the conserved F or W. The D gene is left open where the match is weak. Not all rows give a size; the values are once, few, many and, for expanded clones, a class.

v_gene	j_gene	len	abundance	d_gene	CDR3aa	CDR3nt
TRBV30	TRBJ1-2	12	.	TRBD1	CAWETGRYGYTF	TGTGCCTGGGAGACAGGGCGTTATGGCTACACCTTC
TRBV29-1	TRBJ2-3	12	many	.	CSVEQSTDTQYF	TGCAGCGTTGAACAGAGCACAGATACGCAGTATTTT
TRBV4-1	TRBJ2-3	19	.	TRBD2	CASSQRTSGAGASTDTQYF	TGCGCCAGCAGCCAAAGGACTAGCGGGGCTGGAGCTAGCACAGATACGCAGTATTTT
TRBV6-1	TRBJ2-7	11	few	.	CASSDMWEQYF	TGTGCCAGCAGCGATATGTGGGAGCAGTACTTC
TRBV12-3/TRBV12-4	TRBJ2-3	16	few	TRBD2	CASRYGLAPSTDTQYF	TGTGCCAGCAGGTACGGACTAGCGCCAAGCACAGATACGCAGTATTTT
TRBV27	TRBJ1-2	13	.	.	CASSWSGDYGYTF	TGTGCCAGCAGTTGGTCGGGGGACTATGGCTACACCTTC
TRBV13	TRBJ1-6	12	few	.	CASSFVSSPLHF	TGTGCCAGCAGCTTTGTTAGTTCACCCCTCCACTTT
TRBV27	TRBJ2-7	15	.	.	CASKPVAGPLYEQYF	TGTGCCAGCAAGCCAGTGGCGGGGCCACTCTACGAGCAGTACTTC
TRBV2	TRBJ1-5	13	.	.	CASSEEAAQPQHF	TGTGCCAGCAGTGAAGAGGCGGCTCAGCCCCAGCATTTT
TRBV15	TRBJ2-7	14	few	.	CATSRGGISYEQYF	TGTGCCACCAGCAGAGGAGGGATCTCCTACGAGCAGTACTTC
TRBV6-1	TRBJ2-1	13	.	.	CASRQRGTNEQFF	TGTGCCAGCAGGCAGAGGGGGACAAATGAGCAGTTCTTC
TRBV20-1	TRBJ1-5	15	few	TRBD1	CSASPGQGARQPQHF	TGCAGTGCGTCGCCGGGACAGGGGGCGAGGCAGCCCCAGCATTTT
TRBV12-3/TRBV12-4	TRBJ2-7	13	.	.	CASSSWRSYEQYF	TGTGCCAGCAGCTCCTGGAGGAGCTACGAGCAGTACTTC
TRBV7-2	TRBJ2-3	14	.	.	CASTQGGPLDTQYF	TGTGCCAGCACCCAGGGGGGGCCATTAGATACGCAGTATTTT
TRBV20-1	TRBJ1-4	14	.	TRBD1	CSARPGTGNEKLFF	TGCAGTGCTAGGCCCGGGACAGGGAATGAAAAACTGTTTTTT
TRBV3-1	TRBJ2-1	16	few	TRBD2	CASGGISGRARTEQFF	TGTGCCAGCGGTGGGATTAGCGGGAGGGCCCGAACTGAGCAGTTCTTC
TRBV29-1	TRBJ2-4	17	many	.	CSVSYGARRLAKNIQYF	TGCAGCGTTAGTTATGGAGCACGGCGTTTAGCCAAAAACATTCAGTACTTC
TRBV6-6	TRBJ2-7	16	.	TRBD2	CASSSGPGTSRYEQYF	TGTGCCAGCAGTTCCGGCCCCGGGACTAGTAGGTACGAGCAGTACTTC